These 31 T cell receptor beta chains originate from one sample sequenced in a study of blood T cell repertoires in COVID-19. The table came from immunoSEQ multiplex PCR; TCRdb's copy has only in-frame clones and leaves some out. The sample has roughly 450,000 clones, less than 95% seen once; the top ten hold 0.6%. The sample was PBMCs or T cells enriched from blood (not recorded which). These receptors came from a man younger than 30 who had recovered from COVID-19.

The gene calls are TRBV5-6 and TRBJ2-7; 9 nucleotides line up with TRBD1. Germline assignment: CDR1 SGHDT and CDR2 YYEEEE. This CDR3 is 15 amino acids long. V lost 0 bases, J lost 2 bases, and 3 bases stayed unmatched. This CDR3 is CASSLGDRDAYEQYF. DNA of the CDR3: TGTGCCAGCAGCTTGGGGGACAGGGACGCCTACGAGCAGTACTTC.

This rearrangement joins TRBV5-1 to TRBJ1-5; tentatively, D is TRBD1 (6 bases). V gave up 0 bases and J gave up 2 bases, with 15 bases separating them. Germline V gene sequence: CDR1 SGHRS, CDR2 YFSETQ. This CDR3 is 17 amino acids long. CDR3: CASSLGVQGIGNQPQHF. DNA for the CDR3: TGCGCCAGCAGCTTGGGAGTACAGGGTATTGGCAATCAGCCCCAGCATTTT.

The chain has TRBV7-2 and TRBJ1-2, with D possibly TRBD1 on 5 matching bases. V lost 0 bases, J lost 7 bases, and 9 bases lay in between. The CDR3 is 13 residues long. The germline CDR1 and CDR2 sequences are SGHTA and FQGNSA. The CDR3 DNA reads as TGTGCCAGCAGCTTAGCCCAGGGTAGTGGCTACACCTTC. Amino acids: CASSLAQGSGYTF.

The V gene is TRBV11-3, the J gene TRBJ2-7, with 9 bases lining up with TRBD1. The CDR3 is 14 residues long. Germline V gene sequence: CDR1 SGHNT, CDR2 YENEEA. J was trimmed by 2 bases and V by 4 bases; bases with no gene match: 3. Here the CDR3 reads CASSWTGDPYEQYF. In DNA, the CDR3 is TGTGCCAGCAGCTGGACAGGGGACCCCTACGAGCAGTACTTC.

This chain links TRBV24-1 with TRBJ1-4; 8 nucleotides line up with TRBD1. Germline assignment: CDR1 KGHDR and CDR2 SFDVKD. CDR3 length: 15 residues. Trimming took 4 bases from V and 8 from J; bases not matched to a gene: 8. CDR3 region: CATSEQTGVEEKLFF. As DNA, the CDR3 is TGTGCCACCAGTGAGCAGACAGGGGTTGAGGAAAAACTGTTTTTT.

The CDR3 nucleotides read TGTGCCAGCAGTTTTCCGCCGGCAGGGGCCTTCCATGAGCAGTTCTTC. Its translation is CASSFPPAGAFHEQFF. The J gene is TRBJ2-1, the V gene TRBV27, with D maybe TRBD1 (6 bases). V lost 3 bases, J lost 8 bases, and 20 bases lay in between. Germline values: CDR1 MNHEY, CDR2 SMNVEV (reference sequence). This CDR3 contains 16 residues.

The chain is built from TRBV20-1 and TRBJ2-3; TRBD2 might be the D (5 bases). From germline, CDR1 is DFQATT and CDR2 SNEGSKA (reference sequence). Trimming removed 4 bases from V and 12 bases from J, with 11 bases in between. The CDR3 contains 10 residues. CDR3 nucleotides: TGCAGTGCTACTTCAAGCGGCCAGTATTTT. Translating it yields CSATSSGQYF.

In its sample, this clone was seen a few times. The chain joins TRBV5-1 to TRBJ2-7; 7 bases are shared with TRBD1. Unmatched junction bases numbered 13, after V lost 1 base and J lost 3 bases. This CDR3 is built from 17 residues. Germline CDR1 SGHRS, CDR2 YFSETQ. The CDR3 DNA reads TGCGCCAGCAGCTTGTCGAATTACCGGGACAGCCTCTACGAGCAGTACTTC. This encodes CASSLSNYRDSLYEQYF.

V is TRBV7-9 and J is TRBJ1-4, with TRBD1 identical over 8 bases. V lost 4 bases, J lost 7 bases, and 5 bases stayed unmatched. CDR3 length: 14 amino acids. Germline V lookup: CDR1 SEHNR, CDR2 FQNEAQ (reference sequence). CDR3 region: CASSYQGASEKLFF. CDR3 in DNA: TGTGCCAGCAGCTACCAGGGGGCGAGTGAAAAACTGTTTTTT. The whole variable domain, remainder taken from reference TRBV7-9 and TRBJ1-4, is DTGVSQNPRHKITKRGQNVTFRCDPISEHNRLYWYRQTLGQGPEFLTYFQNEAQLEKSRLLSDRFSAERPKGSFSTLEIQRTEQGDSAMYLCASSYQGASEKLFFGSGTQLSVL.

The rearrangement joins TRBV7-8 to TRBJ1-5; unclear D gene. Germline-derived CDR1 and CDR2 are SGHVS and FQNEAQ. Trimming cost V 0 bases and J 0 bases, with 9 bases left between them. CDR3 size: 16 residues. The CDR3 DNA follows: TGTGCCAGCAGCTTAGCTGGCAGTTATAGCAATCAGCCCCAGCATTTT. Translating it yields CASSLAGSYSNQPQHF.

In DNA form, the CDR3 reads TGTGCCAGCAGCCCAGACAGGGGTGCAACAGATACGCAGTATTTT. As protein: CASSPDRGATDTQYF. The genes are TRBV11-2 and TRBJ2-3; 8 bases line up with TRBD1. After removal of 5 bases from V and 3 bases from J, the junction contained 7 bases not matched to a gene. CDR1 is SGHAT, CDR2 FQNNGV, per germline. The CDR3 runs to 15 residues.

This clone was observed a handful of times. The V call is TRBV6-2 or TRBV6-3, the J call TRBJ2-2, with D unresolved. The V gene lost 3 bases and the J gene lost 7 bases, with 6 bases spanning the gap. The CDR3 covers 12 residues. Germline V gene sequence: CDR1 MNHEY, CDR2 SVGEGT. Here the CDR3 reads CASSYRFGELFF. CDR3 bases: TGTGCCAGCAGTTATCGGTTCGGGGAGCTGTTTTTT.

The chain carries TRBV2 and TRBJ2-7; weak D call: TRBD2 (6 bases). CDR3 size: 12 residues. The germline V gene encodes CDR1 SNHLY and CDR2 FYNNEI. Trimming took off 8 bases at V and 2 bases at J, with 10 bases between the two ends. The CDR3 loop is CASGTHPYEQYF. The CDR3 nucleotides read TGTGCCAGCGGGACTCACCCCTACGAGCAGTACTTC.

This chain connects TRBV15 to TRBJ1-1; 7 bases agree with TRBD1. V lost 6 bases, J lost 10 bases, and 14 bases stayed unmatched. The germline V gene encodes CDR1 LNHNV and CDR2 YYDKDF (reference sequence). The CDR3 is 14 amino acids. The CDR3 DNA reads TGTGCCACCAGGTCAGACAGGGCGAGTGGCGTAGCTTTCTTT. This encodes CATRSDRASGVAFF. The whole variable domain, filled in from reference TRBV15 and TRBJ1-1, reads DAMVIQNPRYQVTQFGKPVTLSCSQTLNHNVMYWYQQKSSQAPKLLFHYYDKDFNNEADTPDNFQSRRPNTSFCFLDIRSPGLGDTAMYLCATRSDRASGVAFFGQGTRLTVV.

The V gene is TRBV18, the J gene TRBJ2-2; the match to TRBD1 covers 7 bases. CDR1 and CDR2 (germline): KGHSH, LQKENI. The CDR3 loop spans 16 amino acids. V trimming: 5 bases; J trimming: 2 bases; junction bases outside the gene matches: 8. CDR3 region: CASSSSGTDNTGELFF. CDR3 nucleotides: TGTGCCAGCTCATCCTCCGGGACAGATAACACCGGGGAGCTGTTTTTT.

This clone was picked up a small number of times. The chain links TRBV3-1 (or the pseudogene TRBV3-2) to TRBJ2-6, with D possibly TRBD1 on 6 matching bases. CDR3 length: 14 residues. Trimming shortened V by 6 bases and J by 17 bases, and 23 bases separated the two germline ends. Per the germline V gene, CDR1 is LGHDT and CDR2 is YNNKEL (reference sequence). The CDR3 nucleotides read TGTGCCAGCAGGGAACAGGGAAAGGTAGGACCTTTGACTTTC. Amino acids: CASREQGKVGPLTF.

The CDR3 is CASSLRPIAGELFF. CDR3 DNA: TGTGCCAGCAGCTTGCGGCCGATCGCCGGGGAGCTGTTTTTT. The chain links TRBV7-9 to TRBJ2-2, with no clear D. The V and J ends lost 3 bases and 6 bases respectively, with 11 bases between them. The CDR3 runs 14 residues. Looked up from germline, CDR1 is SEHNR and CDR2 is FQNEAQ (reference sequence).

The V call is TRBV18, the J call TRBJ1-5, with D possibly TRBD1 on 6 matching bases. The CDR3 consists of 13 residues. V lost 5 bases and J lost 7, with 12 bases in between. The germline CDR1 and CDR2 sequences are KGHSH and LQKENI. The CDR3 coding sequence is TGTGCCAGCTCATCTTCGACAGGACAGCCCCAGCATTTT. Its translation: CASSSSTGQPQHF.

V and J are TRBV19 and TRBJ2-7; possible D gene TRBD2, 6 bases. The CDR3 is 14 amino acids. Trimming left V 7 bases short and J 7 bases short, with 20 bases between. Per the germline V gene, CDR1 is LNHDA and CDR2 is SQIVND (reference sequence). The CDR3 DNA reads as TGTGCCAGTACCCCGGGACTTTGGTACGGGGAGCAGTACTTC. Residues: CASTPGLWYGEQYF.

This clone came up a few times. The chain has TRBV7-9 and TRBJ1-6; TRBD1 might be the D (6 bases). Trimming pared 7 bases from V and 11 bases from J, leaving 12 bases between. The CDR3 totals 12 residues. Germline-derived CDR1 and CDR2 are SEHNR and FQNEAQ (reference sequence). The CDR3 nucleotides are TGTGCCAGCAACATAGGGGGGGCACCCCTCCACTTT. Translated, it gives CASNIGGAPLHF.

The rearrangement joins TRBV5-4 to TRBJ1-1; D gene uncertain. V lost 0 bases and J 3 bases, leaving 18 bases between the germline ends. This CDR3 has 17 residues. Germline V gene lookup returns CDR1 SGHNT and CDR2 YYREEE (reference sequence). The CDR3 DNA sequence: TGTGCCAGCAGCTTGGGGGCAGGAGGAGGTCGTTACACTGAAGCTTTCTTT. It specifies CASSLGAGGGRYTEAFF.

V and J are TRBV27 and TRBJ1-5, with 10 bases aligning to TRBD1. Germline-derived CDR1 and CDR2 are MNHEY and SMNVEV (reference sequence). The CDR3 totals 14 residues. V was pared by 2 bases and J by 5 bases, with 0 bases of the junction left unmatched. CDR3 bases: TGTGCCAGCAGTTTAGGGACAGGGGATCAGCCCCAGCATTTT. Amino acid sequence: CASSLGTGDQPQHF.

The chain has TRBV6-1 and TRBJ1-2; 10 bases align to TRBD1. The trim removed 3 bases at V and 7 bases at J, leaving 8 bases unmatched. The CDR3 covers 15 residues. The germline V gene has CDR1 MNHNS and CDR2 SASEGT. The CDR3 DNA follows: TGTGCCAGCAGTGATGGGACAGGGGTAACCAGTGGCTACACCTTC. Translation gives CASSDGTGVTSGYTF.

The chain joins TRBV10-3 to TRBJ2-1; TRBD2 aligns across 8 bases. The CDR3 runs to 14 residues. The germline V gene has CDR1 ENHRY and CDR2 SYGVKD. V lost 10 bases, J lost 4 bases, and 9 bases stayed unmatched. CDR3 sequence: CATLQAGGYNEQFF. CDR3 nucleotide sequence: TGTGCCACACTCCAGGCGGGAGGTTACAATGAGCAGTTCTTC.

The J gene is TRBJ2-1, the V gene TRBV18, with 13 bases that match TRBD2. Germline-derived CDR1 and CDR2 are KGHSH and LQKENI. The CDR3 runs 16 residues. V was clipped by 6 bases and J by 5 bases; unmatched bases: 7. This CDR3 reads CASSQLAGGTDNEQFF. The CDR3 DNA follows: TGTGCCAGCTCCCAACTAGCGGGGGGGACCGACAATGAGCAGTTCTTC.

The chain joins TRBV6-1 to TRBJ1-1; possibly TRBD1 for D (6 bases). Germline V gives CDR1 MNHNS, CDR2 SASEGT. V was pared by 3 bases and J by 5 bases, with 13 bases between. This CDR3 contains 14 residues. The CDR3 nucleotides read TGTGCCAGCAGTGAGAGGGGGGGATTTACTGAAGCTTTCTTT. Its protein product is CASSERGGFTEAFF.

CDR3 nucleotide sequence: TGTGCCAGCTCACCCCTGACAGGGACACACACTGAAGCTTTCTTT. Translation: CASSPLTGTHTEAFF. V gene TRBV18 combines with J gene TRBJ1-1, with TRBD1 matching over 7 bases. The CDR3 runs 15 residues. Germline CDR1 reads KGHSH; CDR2 reads LQKENI. Trimming took 3 bases from V and 3 from J; bases not matched to a gene: 7.

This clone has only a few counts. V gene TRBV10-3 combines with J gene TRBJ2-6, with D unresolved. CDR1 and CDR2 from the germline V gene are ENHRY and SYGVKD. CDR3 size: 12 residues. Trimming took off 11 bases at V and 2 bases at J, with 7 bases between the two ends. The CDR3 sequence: CAANAGANVLTF. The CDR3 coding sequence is TGTGCCGCGAACGCTGGGGCCAACGTCCTGACTTTC.

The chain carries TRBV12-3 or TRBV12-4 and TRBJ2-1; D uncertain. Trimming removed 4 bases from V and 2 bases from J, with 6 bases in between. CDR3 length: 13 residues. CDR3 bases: TGTGCCAGCAGTTCCCAGGCCTACAATGAGCAGTTCTTC. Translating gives CASSSQAYNEQFF.

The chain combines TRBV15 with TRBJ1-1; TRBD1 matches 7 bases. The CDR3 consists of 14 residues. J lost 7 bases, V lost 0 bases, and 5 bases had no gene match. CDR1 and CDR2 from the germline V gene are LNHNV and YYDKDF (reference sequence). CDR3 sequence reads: CATSRDYRGGEAFF. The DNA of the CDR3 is TGTGCCACCAGCAGAGATTACAGGGGCGGTGAAGCTTTCTTT.

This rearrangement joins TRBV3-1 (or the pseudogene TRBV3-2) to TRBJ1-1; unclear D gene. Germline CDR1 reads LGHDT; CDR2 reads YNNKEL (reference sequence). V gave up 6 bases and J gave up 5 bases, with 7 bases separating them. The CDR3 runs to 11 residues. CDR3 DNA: TGTGCCAGCAGGGGGAGAACTGAAGCTTTCTTT. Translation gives CASRGRTEAFF.